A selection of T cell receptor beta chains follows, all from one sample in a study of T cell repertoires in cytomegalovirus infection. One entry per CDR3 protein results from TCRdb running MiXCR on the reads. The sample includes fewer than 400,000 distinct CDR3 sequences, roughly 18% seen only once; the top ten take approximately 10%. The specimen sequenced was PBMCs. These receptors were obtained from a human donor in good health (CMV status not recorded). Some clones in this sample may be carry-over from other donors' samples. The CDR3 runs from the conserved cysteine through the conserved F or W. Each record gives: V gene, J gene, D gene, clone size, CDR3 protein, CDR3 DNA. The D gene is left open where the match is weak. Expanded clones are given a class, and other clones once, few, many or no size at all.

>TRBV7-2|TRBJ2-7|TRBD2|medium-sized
CASTPFGLAGDGYEQYF
TGTGCCAGCACCCCCTTTGGGCTAGCGGGAGATGGCTACGAGCAGTACTTC
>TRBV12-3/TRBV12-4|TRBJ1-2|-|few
CASSFAGGGYTF
TGTGCCAGCAGTTTTGCGGGGGGTGGCTACACCTTC
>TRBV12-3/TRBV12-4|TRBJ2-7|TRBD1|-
CASSHGQDYEQYF
TGTGCCAGCAGTCACGGACAGGATTACGAGCAGTACTTC
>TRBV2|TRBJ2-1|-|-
CASTGTEQFF
TGTGCCAGCACCGGGACAGAGCAGTTCTTC
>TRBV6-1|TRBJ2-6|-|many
CASSEVLGGAGANVLTF
TGTGCCAGCAGTGAAGTGCTGGGTGGAGCTGGGGCCAACGTCCTGACTTTC
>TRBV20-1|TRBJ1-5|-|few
CSARAGAFNQPQHF
TGCAGTGCTAGAGCGGGGGCATTCAATCAGCCCCAGCATTTT
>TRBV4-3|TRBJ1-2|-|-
CASSQEIGARADLGYGYTF
TGCGCCAGCAGCCAAGAGATCGGTGCTAGGGCCGACTTGGGTTATGGCTACACCTTC
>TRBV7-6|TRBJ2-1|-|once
CASSLPGQNNEQFF
TGTGCCAGCAGCCTCCCCGGGCAGAATAATGAGCAGTTCTTC
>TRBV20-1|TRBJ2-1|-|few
CSAGSLAKEQFF
TGCAGTGCCGGCTCGCTAGCGAAGGAGCAGTTCTTC
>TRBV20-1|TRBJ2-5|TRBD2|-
CSARTSGGEETQYF
TGCAGTGCCCGGACTAGCGGGGGTGAAGAGACCCAGTACTTC
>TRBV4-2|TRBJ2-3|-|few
CASSQGGPGISGDTQYF
TGTGCCAGCAGCCAAGGGGGTCCAGGGATAAGTGGGGATACGCAGTATTTT
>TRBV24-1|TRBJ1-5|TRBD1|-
CATSDGAGGNQPQHF
TGTGCCACCAGTGATGGGGCAGGGGGAAATCAGCCCCAGCATTTT
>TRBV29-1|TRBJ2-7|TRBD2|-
CSVEIAGGLYEQYF
TGCAGCGTTGAAATAGCGGGAGGTCTCTACGAGCAGTACTTC
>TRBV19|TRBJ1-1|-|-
CASSFRLGGTEAFF
TGTGCCAGTAGTTTCCGTTTGGGGGGCACTGAAGCTTTCTTT
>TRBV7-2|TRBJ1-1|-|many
CASSFLSFDRDTEAFF
TGTGCCAGCAGCTTCTTATCTTTTGACAGAGACACTGAAGCTTTCTTT
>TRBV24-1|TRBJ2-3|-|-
CATSDRSLTDTQYF
TGTGCCACCAGTGACAGGAGTCTTACAGATACGCAGTATTTT
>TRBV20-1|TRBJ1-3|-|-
CSSSVWGSSGNTIYF
TGCAGTTCTTCAGTGTGGGGCAGCTCTGGAAACACCATATATTTT
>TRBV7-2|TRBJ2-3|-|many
CASSRPRDTDTQYF
TGTGCCAGCAGCCGCCCCCGTGATACAGATACGCAGTATTTT
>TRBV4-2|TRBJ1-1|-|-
CASSQDPRGREAFF
TGTGCCAGCAGCCAAGACCCACGGGGCCGTGAAGCTTTCTTT
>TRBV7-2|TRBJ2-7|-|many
CASSFLSYEQYF
TGTGCCAGCAGCTTCCTCTCCTACGAGCAGTACTTC
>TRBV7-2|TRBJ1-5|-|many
CASSLEQGYQPQHF
TGTGCCAGCAGCTTAGAACAGGGTTATCAGCCCCAGCATTTT
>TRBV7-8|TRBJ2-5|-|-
CASSLWRGRAEETQYF
TGTGCCAGCAGCTTATGGCGGGGCAGGGCCGAAGAGACCCAGTACTTC
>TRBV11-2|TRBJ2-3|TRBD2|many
CASSSPAGGRDTQYF
TGTGCCAGCAGCTCCCCAGCGGGGGGACGGGATACGCAGTATTTT
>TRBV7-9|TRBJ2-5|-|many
CASSDRDFHQETQYF
TGTGCCAGCAGCGACCGGGACTTCCACCAAGAGACCCAGTACTTC
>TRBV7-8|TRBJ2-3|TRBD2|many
CASSLQLAGGLDTQYF
TGTGCCAGCAGCTTACAACTAGCGGGAGGGTTGGATACGCAGTATTTT
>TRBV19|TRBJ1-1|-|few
CASSTWRGVNTEAFF
TGTGCCAGTAGCACGTGGCGAGGGGTGAACACTGAAGCTTTCTTT
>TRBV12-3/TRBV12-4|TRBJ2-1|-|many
CASSSVEVLDEQFF
TGTGCCAGCAGTTCAGTTGAGGTACTCGATGAGCAGTTCTTC
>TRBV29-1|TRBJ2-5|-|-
CSVDLRGDQETQYF
TGCAGCGTTGACTTACGCGGCGATCAAGAGACCCAGTACTTC
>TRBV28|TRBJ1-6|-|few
CASSAVNSPLHF
TGTGCCAGCTCGGCGGTCAATTCACCCCTCCACTTT
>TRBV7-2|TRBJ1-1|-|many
CASSPPEGEAFF
TGTGCCAGCAGCCCCCCGGAAGGAGAAGCTTTCTTT
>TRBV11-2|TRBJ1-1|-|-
CASSPLMGTEAFF
TGTGCCAGCAGCCCCCTCATGGGGACTGAAGCTTTCTTT
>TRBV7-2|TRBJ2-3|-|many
CASSGPDLDTQYF
TGTGCCAGCAGCGGCCCGGACCTTGATACGCAGTATTTT
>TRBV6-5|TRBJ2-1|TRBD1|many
CASSYSGTGINEQFF
TGTGCCAGCAGTTACTCCGGGACAGGCATCAATGAGCAGTTCTTC
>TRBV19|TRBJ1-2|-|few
CASTDRSYGYTF
TGTGCCAGCACCGACCGATCCTATGGCTACACCTTC
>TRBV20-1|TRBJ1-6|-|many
CSASLGGAGWDNSPLHF
TGCAGTGCTAGTCTGGGGGGCGCCGGGTGGGATAATTCACCCCTCCACTTT
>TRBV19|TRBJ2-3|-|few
CATRGGNTDTQYF
TGTGCCACACGGGGAGGCAACACAGATACGCAGTATTTT
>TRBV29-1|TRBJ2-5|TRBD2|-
CSVFAGTWEGETQYF
TGCAGCGTCTTCGCCGGGACGTGGGAGGGAGAGACCCAGTACTTC
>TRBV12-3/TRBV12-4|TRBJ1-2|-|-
CASSFGTGGYTF
TGTGCCAGCAGTTTCGGGACGGGTGGCTACACCTTC
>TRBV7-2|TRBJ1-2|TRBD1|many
CASSLGADRVYGYTF
TGTGCCAGCAGCTTAGGGGCGGACAGGGTCTATGGCTACACCTTC
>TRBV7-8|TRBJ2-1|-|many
CASSPHVVENEQFF
TGTGCCAGCAGCCCCCACGTGGTGGAGAATGAGCAGTTCTTC
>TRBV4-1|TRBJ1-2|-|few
CASSQAGSYGYTF
TGCGCCAGCAGCCAAGCGGGTAGCTATGGCTACACCTTC
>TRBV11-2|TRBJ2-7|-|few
CASSLSPSHEQYF
TGTGCCAGCAGCTTATCACCCAGCCACGAGCAGTACTTC
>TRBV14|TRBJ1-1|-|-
CASSLYLGDTEAFF
TGTGCCAGCAGCTTGTATCTAGGCGACACTGAAGCTTTCTTT
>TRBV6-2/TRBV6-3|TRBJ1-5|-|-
CASSPRVQPQHF
TGTGCCAGCAGTCCCCGAGTCCAGCCCCAGCATTTT
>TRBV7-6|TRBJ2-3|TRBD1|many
CASSWTGVLTDTQYF
TGTGCCAGCAGCTGGACAGGGGTTCTCACAGATACGCAGTATTTT
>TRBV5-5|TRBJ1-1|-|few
CASREWGREAFF
TGTGCCAGCAGGGAATGGGGTCGTGAAGCTTTCTTT
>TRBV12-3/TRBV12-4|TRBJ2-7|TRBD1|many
CASSLRDRGIYEQYF
TGTGCCAGCAGTTTAAGGGACAGGGGTATCTACGAGCAGTACTTC
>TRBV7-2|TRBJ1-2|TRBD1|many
CASSLSLTGNYGYTF
TGTGCCAGCAGCTTGTCCTTGACAGGGAACTATGGCTACACCTTC
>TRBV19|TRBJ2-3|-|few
CASRFGPSTDTQYF
TGTGCCAGTAGGTTCGGGCCCAGCACAGATACGCAGTATTTT
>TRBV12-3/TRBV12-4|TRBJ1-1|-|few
CASSLGWTEAFF
TGTGCCAGCAGTTTAGGGTGGACTGAAGCTTTCTTT
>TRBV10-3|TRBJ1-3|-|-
CAIRTAGNTIYF
TGTGCCATACGGACGGCCGGAAACACCATATATTTT
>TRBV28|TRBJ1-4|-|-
CASLRRVPTNEKLFF
TGTGCCAGCCTCAGGAGGGTCCCAACTAATGAAAAACTGTTTTTT
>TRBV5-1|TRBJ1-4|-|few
CASSLGRGNYNEKLFF
TGCGCCAGCAGCTTGGGACGGGGGAACTATAATGAAAAACTGTTTTTT
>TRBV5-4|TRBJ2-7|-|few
CASSRRGGSSYEQYF
TGTGCCAGCAGCCGAAGGGGCGGTAGCTCCTACGAGCAGTACTTC
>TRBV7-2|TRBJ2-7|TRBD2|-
CASSLSSRGSYEQYF
TGTGCCAGCAGCTTAAGCTCGCGGGGGAGTTACGAGCAGTACTTC
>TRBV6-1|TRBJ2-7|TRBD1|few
CASTQDRGRGEQYF
TGTGCCAGCACCCAGGACAGGGGGCGCGGAGAGCAGTACTTC
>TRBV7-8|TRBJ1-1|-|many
CASSYTPSDSEAFF
TGTGCCAGCAGCTATACTCCGTCTGACTCTGAAGCTTTCTTT
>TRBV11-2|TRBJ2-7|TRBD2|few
CASSSLGSGGLSYEQYF
TGTGCCAGCAGCTCCCTCGGGAGCGGGGGCCTTTCCTACGAGCAGTACTTC
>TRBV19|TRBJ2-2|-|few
CASTLTYIGNANTGELFF
TGTGCCAGTACCCTCACATACATAGGGAACGCGAACACCGGGGAGCTGTTTTTT
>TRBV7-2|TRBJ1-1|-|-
CASSFYLEGTEAFF
TGTGCCAGCAGCTTTTACCTCGAGGGGACTGAAGCTTTCTTT